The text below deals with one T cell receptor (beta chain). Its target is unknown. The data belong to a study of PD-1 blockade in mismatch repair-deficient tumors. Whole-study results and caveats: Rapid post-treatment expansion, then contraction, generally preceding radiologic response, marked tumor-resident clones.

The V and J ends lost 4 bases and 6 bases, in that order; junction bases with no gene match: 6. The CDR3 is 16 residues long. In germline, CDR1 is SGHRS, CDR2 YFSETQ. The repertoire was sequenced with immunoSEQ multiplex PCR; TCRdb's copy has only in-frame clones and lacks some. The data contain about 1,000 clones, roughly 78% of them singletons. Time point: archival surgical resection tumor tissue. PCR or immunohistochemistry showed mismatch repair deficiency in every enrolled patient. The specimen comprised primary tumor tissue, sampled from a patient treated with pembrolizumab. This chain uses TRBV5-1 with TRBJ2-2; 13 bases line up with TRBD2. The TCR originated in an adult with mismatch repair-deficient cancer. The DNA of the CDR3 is TGCGCCAGCAGCCAACGGACTAGCGGGAGTCCCGGGGAGCTGTTTTTT. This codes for CASSQRTSGSPGELFF.